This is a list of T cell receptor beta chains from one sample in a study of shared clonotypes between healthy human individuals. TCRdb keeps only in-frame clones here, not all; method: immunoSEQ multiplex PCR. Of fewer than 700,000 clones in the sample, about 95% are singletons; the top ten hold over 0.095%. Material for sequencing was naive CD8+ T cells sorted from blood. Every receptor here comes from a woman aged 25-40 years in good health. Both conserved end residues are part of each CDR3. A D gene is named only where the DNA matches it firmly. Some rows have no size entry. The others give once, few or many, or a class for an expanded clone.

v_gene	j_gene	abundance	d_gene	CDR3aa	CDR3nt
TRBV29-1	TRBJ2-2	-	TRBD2	CSVRGANTGELFF	TGCAGCGTTCGGGGGGCGAACACCGGGGAGCTGTTTTTT
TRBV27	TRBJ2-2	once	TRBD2	CAIRFGTRDTGELFF	TGTGCCATCAGATTCGGGACTAGAGACACCGGGGAGCTGTTTTTT
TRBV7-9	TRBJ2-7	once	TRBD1	CASSITGVTSYEQYF	TGTGCCAGCAGCATAACAGGGGTTACTTCCTACGAGCAGTACTTC
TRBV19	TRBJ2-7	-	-	CASSIGYEQYF	TGTGCCAGTAGTATCGGATACGAGCAGTACTTC
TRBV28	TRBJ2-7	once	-	CASRHHGGGIYEQYF	TGTGCCAGCAGACATCATGGAGGGGGGATCTACGAGCAGTACTTC
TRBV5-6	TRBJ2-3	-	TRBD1	CASSSVDRGRTDTQYF	TGTGCCAGCAGCTCCGTCGACAGGGGGAGGACAGATACGCAGTATTTT
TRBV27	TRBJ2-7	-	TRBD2	CASTYGTSGKDEQYF	TGTGCCAGCACCTATGGGACTAGCGGGAAGGACGAGCAGTACTTC
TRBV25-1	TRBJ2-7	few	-	CASRGNEQYF	TGTGCCAGCAGGGGAAACGAGCAGTACTTC
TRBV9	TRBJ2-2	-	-	CASSVDGGAGELFF	TGTGCCAGCAGCGTAGATGGGGGCGCCGGGGAGCTGTTTTTT
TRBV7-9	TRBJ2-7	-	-	CASSFGGPGYEQYF	TGTGCCAGCAGCTTTGGAGGGCCCGGCTACGAGCAGTACTTC
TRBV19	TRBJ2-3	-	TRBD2	CASTFPEREGWADTQYF	TGTGCCAGTACCTTCCCTGAGCGGGAGGGTTGGGCAGATACGCAGTATTTT
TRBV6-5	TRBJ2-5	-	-	CASTKEETQYF	TGTGCCAGCACCAAAGAAGAGACCCAGTACTTC
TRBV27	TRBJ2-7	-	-	CASSLGDHYEQYF	TGTGCCAGCAGTTTGGGGGACCACTACGAGCAGTACTTC
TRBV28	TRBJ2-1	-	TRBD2	CASSTSLAGVPNEQFF	TGTGCCAGCAGTACCTCGCTAGCGGGAGTACCCAATGAGCAGTTCTTC
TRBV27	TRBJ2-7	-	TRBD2	CASSPTSVTYEQYF	TGTGCCAGCAGTCCAACTAGCGTCACCTACGAGCAGTACTTC
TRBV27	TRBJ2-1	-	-	CASSLSRVGEQFF	TGTGCCAGCAGTTTATCCAGGGTAGGTGAGCAGTTCTTC
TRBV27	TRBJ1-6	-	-	CASSYGTDNSPLHF	TGTGCCAGCAGTTATGGGACCGATAATTCACCCCTCCACTTT
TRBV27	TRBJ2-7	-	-	CASSLSSWGEQYF	TGTGCCAGCAGTTTATCGTCTTGGGGCGAGCAGTACTTC
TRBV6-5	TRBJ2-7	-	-	CASSYFDRSNEQYF	TGTGCCAGCAGTTACTTCGACAGGAGCAACGAGCAGTACTTC
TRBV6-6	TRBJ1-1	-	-	CASRIQGGTEAFF	TGTGCCAGCAGAATACAGGGAGGCACTGAAGCTTTCTTT
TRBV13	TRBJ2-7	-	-	CASSRAAGPYEQYF	TGTGCCAGCAGCCGGGCAGCCGGTCCCTACGAGCAGTACTTC
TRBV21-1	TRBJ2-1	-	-	CASPQGTQLDNEQFF	TGTGCCAGCCCTCAGGGGACACAACTCGACAATGAGCAGTTCTTC
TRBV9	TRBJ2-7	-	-	CASSEGSDPSYEQYF	TGTGCCAGCAGCGAGGGGTCAGACCCCTCCTACGAGCAGTACTTC
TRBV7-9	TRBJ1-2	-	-	CASSFSLEETNYGYTF	TGTGCCAGCAGCTTCAGCTTGGAAGAAACTAACTATGGCTACACCTTC
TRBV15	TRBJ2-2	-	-	CATSLGVGSYAGELFF	TGTGCCACCAGCCTGGGGGTCGGGAGTTACGCCGGGGAGCTGTTTTTT
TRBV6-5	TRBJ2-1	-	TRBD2	CASGGAGGPNNEQFF	TGTGCCAGCGGTGGGGCGGGAGGGCCGAACAATGAGCAGTTCTTC
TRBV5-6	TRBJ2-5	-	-	CASSGSETRWETQYF	TGTGCCAGCAGCGGAAGTGAGACTAGGTGGGAGACCCAGTACTTC
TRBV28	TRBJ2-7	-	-	CASSLGTRHYEQYF	TGTGCCAGCAGTTTAGGGACACGCCACTACGAGCAGTACTTC
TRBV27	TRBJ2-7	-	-	CASSLFPLPAEHSYEQYF	TGTGCCAGCAGTTTATTTCCCCTCCCAGCGGAACACTCCTACGAGCAGTACTTC
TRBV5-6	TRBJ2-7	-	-	CASSQAGYGSYEQYF	TGTGCCAGCAGCCAGGCGGGGTATGGCTCCTACGAGCAGTACTTC
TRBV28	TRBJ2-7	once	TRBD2	CASSFHATSDEQYF	TGTGCCAGCAGTTTTCATGCAACTAGCGACGAGCAGTACTTC
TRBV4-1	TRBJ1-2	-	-	CASSQGNTYYGYTF	TGCGCCAGCAGCCAAGGGAACACCTACTATGGCTACACCTTC
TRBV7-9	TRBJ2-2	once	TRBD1	CASSYDRGGPPGELFF	TGTGCCAGCAGCTACGACAGGGGGGGCCCCCCGGGGGAGCTGTTTTTT
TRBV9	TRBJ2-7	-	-	CASSPEGEGYEQYF	TGTGCCAGCAGCCCGGAGGGGGAGGGGTACGAGCAGTACTTC
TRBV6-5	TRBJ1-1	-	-	CASSYSEGNTEAFF	TGTGCCAGCAGTTACTCGGAGGGTAACACTGAAGCTTTCTTT
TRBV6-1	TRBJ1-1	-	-	CASNREEGDTEAFF	TGTGCCAGCAACAGGGAGGAAGGGGACACTGAAGCTTTCTTT
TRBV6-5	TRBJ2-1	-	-	CASSYSEQAPLREQFF	TGTGCCAGCAGTTACTCCGAACAGGCTCCCCTTCGTGAGCAGTTCTTC
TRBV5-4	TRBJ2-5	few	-	CASSPVAQETQYF	TGTGCCAGCAGCCCTGTCGCCCAAGAGACCCAGTACTTC
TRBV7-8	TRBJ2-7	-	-	CASSGSDSYEQYF	TGTGCCAGCAGCGGTAGCGACTCCTACGAGCAGTACTTC
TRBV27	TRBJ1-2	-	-	CASSLHANYGYTF	TGTGCCAGCAGTTTACACGCTAACTATGGCTACACCTTC
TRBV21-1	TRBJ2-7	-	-	CASSKVGPGGYYEQYF	TGTGCCAGCAGCAAAGTGGGCCCAGGGGGTTACTACGAGCAGTACTTC
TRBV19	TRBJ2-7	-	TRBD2	CASSTGLAGTYEQYF	TGTGCCAGTAGTACGGGACTAGCGGGGACCTACGAGCAGTACTTC
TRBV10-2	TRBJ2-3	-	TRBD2	CASSGRPTDTQYF	TGCGCCAGTAGCGGGAGGCCCACAGATACGCAGTATTTT
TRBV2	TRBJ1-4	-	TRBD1	CASSAVVRGVESEKLFF	TGTGCCAGCAGCGCTGTCGTCAGGGGGGTAGAAAGTGAAAAACTGTTTTTT
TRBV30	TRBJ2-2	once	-	CAWSPGSLWLFF	TGTGCCTGGAGCCCAGGGAGCCTTTGGTTGTTTTTT
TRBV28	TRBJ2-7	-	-	CASSETRLASYEQYF	TGTGCCAGCAGTGAGACGCGTTTAGCGAGCTACGAGCAGTACTTC
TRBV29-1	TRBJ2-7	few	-	CSAEDSYEQYF	TGCAGCGCTGAGGACAGCTACGAGCAGTACTTC
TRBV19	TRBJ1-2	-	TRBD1	CASINRGFDYGYTF	TGTGCCAGTATAAACAGGGGTTTTGACTATGGCTACACCTTC
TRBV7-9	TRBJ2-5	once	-	CASSLAPRLEETQYF	TGTGCCAGCAGCTTAGCACCTAGACTTGAAGAGACCCAGTACTTC
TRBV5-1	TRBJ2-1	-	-	CASSLGVGGAYNEQFF	TGCGCCAGCAGCTTGGGGGTCGGGGGTGCCTACAATGAGCAGTTCTTC
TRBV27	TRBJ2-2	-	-	CASSSRGTGELFF	TGTGCCAGCAGTTCCAGGGGAACCGGGGAGCTGTTTTTT